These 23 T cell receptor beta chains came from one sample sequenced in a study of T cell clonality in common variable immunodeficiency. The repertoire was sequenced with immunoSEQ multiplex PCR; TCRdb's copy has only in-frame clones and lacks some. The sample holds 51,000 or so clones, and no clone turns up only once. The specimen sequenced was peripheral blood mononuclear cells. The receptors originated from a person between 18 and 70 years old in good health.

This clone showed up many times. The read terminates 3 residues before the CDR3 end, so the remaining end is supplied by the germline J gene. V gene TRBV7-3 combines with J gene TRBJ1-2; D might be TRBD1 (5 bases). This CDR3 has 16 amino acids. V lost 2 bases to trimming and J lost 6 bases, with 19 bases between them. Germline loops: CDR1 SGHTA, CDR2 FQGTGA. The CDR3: CASSLSGGLISHGYTF. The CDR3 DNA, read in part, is TGTGCCAGCAGCTTATCCGGGGGATTGATTTCCCATGGC.

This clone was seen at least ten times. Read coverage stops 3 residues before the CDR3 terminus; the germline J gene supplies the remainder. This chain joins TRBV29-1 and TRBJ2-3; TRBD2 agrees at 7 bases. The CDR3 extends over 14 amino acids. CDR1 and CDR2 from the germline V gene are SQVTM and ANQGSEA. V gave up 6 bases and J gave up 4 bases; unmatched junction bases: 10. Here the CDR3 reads CSVNGEGKADTQYF. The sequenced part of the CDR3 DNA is TGCAGCGTGAATGGGGAGGGGAAGGCAGATACG.

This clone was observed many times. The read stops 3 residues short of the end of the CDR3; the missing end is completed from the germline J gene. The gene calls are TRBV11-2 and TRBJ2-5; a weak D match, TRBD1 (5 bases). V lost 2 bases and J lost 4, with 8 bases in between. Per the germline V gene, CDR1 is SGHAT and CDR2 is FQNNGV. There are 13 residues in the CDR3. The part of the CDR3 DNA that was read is TGTGCCAGCAGCTTACTCAGGGTAGAGACC. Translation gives CASSLLRVET. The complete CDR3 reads CASSLLRVETQYF.

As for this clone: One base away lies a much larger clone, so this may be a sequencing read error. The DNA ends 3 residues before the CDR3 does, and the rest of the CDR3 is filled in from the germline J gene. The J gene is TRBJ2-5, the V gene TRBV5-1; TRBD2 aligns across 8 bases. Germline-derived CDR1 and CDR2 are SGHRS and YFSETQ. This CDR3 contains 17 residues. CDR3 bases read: TGCGCCAGCAGCTTGGCACCCAGCGGGGGCTTCACAGATACC. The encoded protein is CASSLAPSGGFTDT. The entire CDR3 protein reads CASSLAPSGGFTDTQYF.

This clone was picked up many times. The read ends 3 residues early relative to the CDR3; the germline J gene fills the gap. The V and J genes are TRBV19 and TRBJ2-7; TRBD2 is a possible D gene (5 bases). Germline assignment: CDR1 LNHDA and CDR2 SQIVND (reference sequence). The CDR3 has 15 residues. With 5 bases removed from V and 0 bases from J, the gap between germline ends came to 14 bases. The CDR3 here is CASSLGVRDSYEQYF. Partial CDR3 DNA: TGTGCCAGTAGTCTCGGGGTTCGGGACTCCTACGAG.

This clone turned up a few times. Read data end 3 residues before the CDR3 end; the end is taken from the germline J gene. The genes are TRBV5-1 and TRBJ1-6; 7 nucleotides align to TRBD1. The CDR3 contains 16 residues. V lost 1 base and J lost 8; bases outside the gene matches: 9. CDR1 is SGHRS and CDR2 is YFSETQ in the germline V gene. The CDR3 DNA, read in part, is TGCGCCAGCAGCTTGAATGAGAAGGGGGCCCATTCACCC. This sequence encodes CASSLNEKGAHSP. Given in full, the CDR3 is CASSLNEKGAHSPLHF.

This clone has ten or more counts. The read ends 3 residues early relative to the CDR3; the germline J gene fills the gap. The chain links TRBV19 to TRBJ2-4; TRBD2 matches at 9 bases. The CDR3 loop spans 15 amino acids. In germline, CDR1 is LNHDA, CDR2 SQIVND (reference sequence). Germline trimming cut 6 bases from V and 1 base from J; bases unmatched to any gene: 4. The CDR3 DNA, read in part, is TGTGCCAGTAGGTCGGCGGGAGGGGCCAAAAACATT. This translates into CASRSAGGAKNI. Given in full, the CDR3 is CASRSAGGAKNIQYF.

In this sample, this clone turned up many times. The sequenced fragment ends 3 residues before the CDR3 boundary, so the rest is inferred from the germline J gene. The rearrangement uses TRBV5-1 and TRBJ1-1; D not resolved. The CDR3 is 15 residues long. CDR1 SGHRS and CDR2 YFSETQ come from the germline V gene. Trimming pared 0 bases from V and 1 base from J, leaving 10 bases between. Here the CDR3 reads CASSLAGVGNTEAFF. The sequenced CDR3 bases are TGCGCCAGCAGCTTGGCCGGGGTCGGGAACACTGAA.

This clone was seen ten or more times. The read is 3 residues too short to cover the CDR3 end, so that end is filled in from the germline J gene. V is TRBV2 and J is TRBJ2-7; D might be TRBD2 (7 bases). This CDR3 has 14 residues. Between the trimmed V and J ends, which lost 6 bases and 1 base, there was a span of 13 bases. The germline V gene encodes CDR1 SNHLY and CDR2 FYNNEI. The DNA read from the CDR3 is TGTGCCAGCAGCTGGGAGGGGGGGTCCTACGAG. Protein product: CASSWEGGSYE. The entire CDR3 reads CASSWEGGSYEQYF. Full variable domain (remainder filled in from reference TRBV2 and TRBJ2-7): EPEVTQTPSHQVTQMGQEVILRCVPISNHLYFYWYRQILGQKVEFLVSFYNNEISEKSEIFDDQFSVERPDGSNFTLKIRSTKLEDSAMYFCASSWEGGSYEQYFGPGTRLTVT.

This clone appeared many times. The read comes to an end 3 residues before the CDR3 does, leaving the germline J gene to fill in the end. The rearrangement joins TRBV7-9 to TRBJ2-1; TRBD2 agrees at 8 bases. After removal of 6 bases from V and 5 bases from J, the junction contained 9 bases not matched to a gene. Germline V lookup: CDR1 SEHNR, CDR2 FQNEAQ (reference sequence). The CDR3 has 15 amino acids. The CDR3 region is CASSLVGSGNNEQFF. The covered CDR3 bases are TGTGCCAGCAGTTTGGTGGGTAGCGGGAACAATGAG.

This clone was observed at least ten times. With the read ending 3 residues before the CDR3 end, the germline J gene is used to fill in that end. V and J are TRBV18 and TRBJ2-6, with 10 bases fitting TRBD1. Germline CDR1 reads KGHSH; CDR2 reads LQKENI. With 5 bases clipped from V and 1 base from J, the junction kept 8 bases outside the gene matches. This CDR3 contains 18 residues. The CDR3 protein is CASSSFRTGGSGANVLTF. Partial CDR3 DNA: TGTGCCAGCTCATCCTTTCGGACAGGGGGATCTGGGGCCAACGTC.

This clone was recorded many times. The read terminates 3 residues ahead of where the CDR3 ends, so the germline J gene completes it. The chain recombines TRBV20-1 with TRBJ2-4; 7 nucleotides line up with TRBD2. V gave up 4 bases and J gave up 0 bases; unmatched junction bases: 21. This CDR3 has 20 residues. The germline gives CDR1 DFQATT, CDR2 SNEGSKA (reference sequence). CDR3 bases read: TGCAGTGCTATCCTGCTTGCGGGTAGCGGGCCCGGGTCAGCCAAAAACATT. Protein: CSAILLAGSGPGSAKNI. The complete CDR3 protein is CSAILLAGSGPGSAKNIQYF.

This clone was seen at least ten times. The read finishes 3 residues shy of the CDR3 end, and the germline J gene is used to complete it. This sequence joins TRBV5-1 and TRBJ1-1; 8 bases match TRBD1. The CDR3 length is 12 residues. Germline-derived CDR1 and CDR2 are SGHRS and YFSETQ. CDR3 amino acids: CASSLGGTGAFF. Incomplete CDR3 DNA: TGCGCCAGCAGCCTCGGTGGGACAGGA.

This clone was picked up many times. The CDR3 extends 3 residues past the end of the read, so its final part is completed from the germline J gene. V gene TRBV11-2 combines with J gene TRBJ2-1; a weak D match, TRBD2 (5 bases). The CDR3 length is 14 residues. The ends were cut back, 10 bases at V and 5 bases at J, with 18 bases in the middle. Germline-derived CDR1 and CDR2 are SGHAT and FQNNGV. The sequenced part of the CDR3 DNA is TGTGCCACCACTAGGTTTAGCGAAAACAATGAG. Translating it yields CATTRFSENNE. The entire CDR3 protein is CATTRFSENNEQFF.

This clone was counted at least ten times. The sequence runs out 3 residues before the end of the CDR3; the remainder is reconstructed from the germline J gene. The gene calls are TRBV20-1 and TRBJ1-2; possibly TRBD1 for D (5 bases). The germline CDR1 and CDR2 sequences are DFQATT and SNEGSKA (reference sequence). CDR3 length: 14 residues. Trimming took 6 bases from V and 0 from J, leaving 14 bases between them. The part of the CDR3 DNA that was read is TGCAGTGCCAAGGGGCAGTCTTCTAACTATGGC. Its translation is CSAKGQSSNYG. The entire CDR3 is CSAKGQSSNYGYTF.

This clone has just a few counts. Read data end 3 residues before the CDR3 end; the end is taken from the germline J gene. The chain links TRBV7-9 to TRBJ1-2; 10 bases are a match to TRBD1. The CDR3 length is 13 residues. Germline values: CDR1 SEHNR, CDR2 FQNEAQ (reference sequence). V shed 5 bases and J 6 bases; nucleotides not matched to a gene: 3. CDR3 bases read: TGTGCCAGCAGCGCCGGGACAGGGGATGGC. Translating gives CASSAGTGDG. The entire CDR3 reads CASSAGTGDGYTF.

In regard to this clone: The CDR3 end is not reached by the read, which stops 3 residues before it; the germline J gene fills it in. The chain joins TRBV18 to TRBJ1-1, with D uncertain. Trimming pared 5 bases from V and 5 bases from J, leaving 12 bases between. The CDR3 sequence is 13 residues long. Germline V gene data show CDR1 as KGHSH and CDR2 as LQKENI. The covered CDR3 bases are TGTGCCAGCTCAATCGACATGGCTACTGAA. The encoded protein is CASSIDMATE. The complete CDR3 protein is CASSIDMATEAFF.

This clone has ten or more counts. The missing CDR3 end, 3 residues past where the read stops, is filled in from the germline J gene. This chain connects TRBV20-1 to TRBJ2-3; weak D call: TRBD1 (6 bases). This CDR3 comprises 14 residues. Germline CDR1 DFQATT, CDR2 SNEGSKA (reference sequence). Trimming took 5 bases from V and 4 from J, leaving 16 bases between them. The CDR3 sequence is CSAATTGAADTQYF. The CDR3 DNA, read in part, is TGCAGTGCTGCAACGACAGGTGCGGCAGATACG.

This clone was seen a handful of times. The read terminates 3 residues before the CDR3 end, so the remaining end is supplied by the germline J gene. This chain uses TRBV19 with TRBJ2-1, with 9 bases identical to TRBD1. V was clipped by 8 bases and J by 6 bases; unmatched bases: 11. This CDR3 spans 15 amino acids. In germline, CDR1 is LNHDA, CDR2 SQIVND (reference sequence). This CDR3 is CASATGTGRFNEQFF. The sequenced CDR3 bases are TGTGCCAGTGCAACCGGGACAGGGCGTTTCAATGAG.

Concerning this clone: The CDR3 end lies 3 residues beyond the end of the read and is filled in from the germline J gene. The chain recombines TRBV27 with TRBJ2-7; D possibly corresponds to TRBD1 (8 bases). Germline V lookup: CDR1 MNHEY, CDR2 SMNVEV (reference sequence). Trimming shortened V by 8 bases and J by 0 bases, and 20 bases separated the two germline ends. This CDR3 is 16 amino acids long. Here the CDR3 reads CASRGDRTSRSYEQYF. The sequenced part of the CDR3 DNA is TGTGCCAGCCGGGGGGACAGGACTTCCCGCTCCTACGAG.

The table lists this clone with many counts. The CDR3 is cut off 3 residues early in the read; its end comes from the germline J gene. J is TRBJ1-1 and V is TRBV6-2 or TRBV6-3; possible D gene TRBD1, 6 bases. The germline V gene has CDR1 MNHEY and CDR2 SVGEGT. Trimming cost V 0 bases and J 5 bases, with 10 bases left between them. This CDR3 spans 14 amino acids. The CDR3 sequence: CASSYSQGRTEAFF. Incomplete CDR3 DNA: TGTGCCAGCAGTTACTCCCAGGGGCGGACTGAA.

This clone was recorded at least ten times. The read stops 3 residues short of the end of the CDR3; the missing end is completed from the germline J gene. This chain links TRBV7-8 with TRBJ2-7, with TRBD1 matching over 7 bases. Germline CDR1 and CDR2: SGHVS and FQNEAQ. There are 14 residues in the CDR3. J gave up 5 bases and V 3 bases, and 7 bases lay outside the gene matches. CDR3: CASSFYRGGDEQYF. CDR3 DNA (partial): TGTGCCAGCAGCTTTTACAGGGGCGGCGACGAG.

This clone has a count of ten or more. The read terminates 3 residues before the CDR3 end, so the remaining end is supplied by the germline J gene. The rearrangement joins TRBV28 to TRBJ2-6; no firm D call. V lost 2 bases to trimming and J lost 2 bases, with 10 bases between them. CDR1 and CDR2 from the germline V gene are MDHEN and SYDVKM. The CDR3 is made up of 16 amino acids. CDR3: CASSLGWAPGANVLTF. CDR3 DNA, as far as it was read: TGTGCCAGCAGTTTAGGTTGGGCACCTGGGGCCAACGTC.